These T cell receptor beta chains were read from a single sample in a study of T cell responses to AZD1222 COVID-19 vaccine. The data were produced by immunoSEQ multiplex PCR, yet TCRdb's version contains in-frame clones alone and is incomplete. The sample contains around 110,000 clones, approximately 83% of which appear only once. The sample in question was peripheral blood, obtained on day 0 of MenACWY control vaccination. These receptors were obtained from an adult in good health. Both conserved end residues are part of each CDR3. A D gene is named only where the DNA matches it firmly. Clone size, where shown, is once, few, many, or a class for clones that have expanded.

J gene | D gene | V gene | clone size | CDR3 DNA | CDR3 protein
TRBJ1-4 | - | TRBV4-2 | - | TGTGCCAGCAGCCAAGGACATGGACAGGAAAAACTGTTTTTT | CASSQGHGQEKLFF
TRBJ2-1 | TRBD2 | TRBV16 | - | TGTGCCAGCAGCCAGAGGCGGGGGGGCATAAATGAGCAGTTCTTC | CASSQRRGGINEQFF
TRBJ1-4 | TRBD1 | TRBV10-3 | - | TGTGCCATAAAGGGGACAGTGGATGAAAAACTGTTTTTT | CAIKGTVDEKLFF
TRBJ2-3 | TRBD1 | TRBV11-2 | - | TGTGCCAGCAGCTTATTCACAGGGGCGACAGATACGCAGTATTTT | CASSLFTGATDTQYF
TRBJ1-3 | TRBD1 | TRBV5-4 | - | TGTGCCAGCAGCAGAACAGGGGGGAAAAACACCATATATTTT | CASSRTGGKNTIYF
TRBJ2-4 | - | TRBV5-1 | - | TGCGCCAGCAGCTTGGACGGGGGAGGCATTCAGTACTTC | CASSLDGGGIQYF
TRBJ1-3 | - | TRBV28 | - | TGTGCCAGCAGTCGACACGGACAGATCTCTGGAAACACCATATATTTT | CASSRHGQISGNTIYF
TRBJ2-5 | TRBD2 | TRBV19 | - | TGTGCCAGTAGTATTACTAGCGGGGGGATCGGGGAGACCCAGTACTTC | CASSITSGGIGETQYF
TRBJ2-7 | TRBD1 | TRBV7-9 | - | TGTGCCAGCCAAAAGCGGGACAGGGATAACGAGCAGTACTTC | CASQKRDRDNEQYF
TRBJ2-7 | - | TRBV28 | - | TGTGCCACCAACGATTGGGGGAAGTTTTACGAGCAGTACTTC | CATNDWGKFYEQYF
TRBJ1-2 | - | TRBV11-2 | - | TGTGCCAGCAGCTTAGAGCTTAACTATGGCTACACCTTC | CASSLELNYGYTF
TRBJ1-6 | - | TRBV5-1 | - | TGCGCCAGCAGCTTGCAGGTTGAGTCACCCCTCCACTTT | CASSLQVESPLHF
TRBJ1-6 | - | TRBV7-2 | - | TGTGCCAGCAGCTTCAAGGGAGCGGATTCACCCCTCCACTTT | CASSFKGADSPLHF
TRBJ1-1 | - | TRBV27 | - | TGTGCCAGCAGTTTGACGCAGGGGAACACTGAAGCTTTCTTT | CASSLTQGNTEAFF
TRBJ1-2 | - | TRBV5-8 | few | TGTGCCAGCAGCTTGTACAATCCGATCTATGGCTACACCTTC | CASSLYNPIYGYTF
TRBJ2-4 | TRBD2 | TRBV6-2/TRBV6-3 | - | TGTGCCAGCAGTTACTCGTCTAGCGGGGGGGCCGGACAGTACTTC | CASSYSSSGGAGQYF
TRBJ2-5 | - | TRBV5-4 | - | TGTGCCAGCAGCTTCAATCAAGAGACCCAGTACTTC | CASSFNQETQYF
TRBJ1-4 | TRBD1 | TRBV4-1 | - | TGCGCCAGCAGTCGCCGGACAGGGGGCACTACAACTAATGAAAAACTGTTTTTT | CASSRRTGGTTTNEKLFF
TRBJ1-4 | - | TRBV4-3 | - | TGCGCCAGCAGCCAAGATGGACGTGAAAAACTGTTTTTT | CASSQDGREKLFF
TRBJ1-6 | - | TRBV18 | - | TGTGCCAGCTCCCGGACAGAAAATTCACCCCTCCACTTT | CASSRTENSPLHF